This TCR beta chain was identified during a study of T cells after yellow fever vaccination. Germline V gene data show CDR1 as SGHRS and CDR2 as YFSETQ. The CDR3 consists of 17 residues. V lost 2 bases to trimming and J lost 2 bases, with 19 bases between them. TCRdb used MiXCR to reprocess the 5' RACE reads, holding one entry per CDR3 protein. The sample shows some 400,000 distinct CDR3 sequences, approximately 19% of them seen only once. J is TRBJ1-1 and V is TRBV5-1; D is undetermined. This clonotype was sampled from a man younger than 35 who received the YFV17D yellow fever vaccine. Sequenced here: PBMCs, sampled before the yellow fever booster vaccination. The CDR3 protein is CASSFSPMTGGNTEAFF. CDR3 DNA: TGCGCCAGCAGCTTCTCCCCTATGACCGGCGGAAACACTGAAGCTTTCTTT.